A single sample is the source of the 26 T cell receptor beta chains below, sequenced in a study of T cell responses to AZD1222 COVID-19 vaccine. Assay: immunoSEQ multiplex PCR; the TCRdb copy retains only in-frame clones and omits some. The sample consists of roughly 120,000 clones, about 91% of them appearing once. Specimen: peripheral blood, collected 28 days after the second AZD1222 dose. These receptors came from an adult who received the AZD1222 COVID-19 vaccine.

CDR3 in DNA: TGTGCCAGCAGCTTGCGGGGACGGTATAATGAAAAACTGTTTTTT. Protein: CASSLRGRYNEKLFF. The V call is TRBV5-6, the J call TRBJ1-4; D might be TRBD1 (5 bases). V lost 1 base, J lost 4 bases, and 11 bases lay in between. This CDR3 is built from 15 residues. Germline V gene lookup returns CDR1 SGHDT and CDR2 YYEEEE.

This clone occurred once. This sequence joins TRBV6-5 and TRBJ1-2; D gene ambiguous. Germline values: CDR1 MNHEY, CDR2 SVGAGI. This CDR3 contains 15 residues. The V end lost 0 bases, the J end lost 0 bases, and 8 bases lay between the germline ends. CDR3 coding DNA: TGTGCCAGCAGTTACTCCCAGGCAGCTAACTATGGCTACACCTTC. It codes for CASSYSQAANYGYTF.

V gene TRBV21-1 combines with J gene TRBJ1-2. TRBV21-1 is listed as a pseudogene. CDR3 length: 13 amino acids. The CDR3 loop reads CASSLGSEYGYTF. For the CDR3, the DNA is TGTGCCAGCAGCCTGGGCAGCGAATATGGCTACACCTTC.

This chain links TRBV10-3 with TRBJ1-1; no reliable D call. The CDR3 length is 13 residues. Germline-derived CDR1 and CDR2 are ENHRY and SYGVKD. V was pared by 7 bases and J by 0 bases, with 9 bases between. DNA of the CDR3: TGTGCCATCAACGAGGGAATGAACACTGAAGCTTTCTTT. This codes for CAINEGMNTEAFF.

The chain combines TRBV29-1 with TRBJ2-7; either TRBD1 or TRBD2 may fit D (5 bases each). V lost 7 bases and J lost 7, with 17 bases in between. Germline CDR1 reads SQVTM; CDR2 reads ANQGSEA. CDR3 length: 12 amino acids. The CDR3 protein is CSAGPTPLEQYF. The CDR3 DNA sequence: TGCAGCGCGGGGCCTACTCCTCTAGAGCAGTACTTC.

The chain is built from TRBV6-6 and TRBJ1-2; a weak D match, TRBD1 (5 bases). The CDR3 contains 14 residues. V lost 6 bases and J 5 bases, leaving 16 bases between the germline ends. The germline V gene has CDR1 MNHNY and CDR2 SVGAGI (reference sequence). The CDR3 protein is CASSPLDKEYGYTF. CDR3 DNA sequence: TGTGCCAGCAGCCCCTTGGACAAGGAGTATGGCTACACCTTC.

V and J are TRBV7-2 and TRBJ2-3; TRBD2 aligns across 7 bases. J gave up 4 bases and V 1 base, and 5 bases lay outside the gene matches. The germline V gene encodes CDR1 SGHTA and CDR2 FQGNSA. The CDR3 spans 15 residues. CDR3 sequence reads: CASSLDGLVADTQYF. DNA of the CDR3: TGTGCCAGCAGCTTAGACGGACTAGTGGCAGATACGCAGTATTTT.

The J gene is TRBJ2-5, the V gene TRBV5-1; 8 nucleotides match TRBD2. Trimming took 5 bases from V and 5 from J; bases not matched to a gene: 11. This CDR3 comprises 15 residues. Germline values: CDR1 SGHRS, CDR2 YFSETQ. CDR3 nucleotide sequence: TGCGCCAGCAGTTTAGTAGCGGGGCCTGAGGAGACCCAGTACTTC. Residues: CASSLVAGPEETQYF.

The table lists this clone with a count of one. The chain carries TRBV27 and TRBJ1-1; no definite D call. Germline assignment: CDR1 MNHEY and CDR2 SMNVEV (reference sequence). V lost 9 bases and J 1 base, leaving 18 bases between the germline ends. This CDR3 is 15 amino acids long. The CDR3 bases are TGTGCCAGTCAATCCGCCGGGGAGGCGAACACTGAAGCTTTCTTT. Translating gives CASQSAGEANTEAFF.

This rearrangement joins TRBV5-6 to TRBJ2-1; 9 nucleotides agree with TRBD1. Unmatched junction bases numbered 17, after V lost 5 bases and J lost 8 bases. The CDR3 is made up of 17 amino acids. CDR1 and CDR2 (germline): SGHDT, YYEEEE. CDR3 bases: TGTGCCAGCAGAAAATCGGGACAGGGCATTTTTTTCGATGAGCAGTTCTTC. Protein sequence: CASRKSGQGIFFDEQFF.

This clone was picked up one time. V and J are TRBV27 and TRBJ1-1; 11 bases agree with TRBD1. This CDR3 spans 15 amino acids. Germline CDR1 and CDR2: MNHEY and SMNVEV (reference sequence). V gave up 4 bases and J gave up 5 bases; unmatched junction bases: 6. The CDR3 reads CASSSGQGGSTEAFF. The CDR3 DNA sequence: TGTGCCAGCAGTTCGGGACAGGGGGGTTCGACTGAAGCTTTCTTT.

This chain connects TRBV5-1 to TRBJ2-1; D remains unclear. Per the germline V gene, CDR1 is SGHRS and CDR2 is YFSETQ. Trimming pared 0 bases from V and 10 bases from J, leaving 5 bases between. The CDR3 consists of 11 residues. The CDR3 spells CASSLVMEQFF. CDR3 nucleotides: TGCGCCAGCAGCTTGGTGATGGAGCAGTTCTTC.

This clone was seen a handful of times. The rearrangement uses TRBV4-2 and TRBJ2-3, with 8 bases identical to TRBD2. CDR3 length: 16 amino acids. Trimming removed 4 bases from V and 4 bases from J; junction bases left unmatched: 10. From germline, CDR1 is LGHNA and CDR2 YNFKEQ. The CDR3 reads CASSRTTSVVSDTQYF. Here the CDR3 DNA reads TGTGCCAGCAGCCGGACGACTAGCGTGGTCTCAGATACGCAGTATTTT.

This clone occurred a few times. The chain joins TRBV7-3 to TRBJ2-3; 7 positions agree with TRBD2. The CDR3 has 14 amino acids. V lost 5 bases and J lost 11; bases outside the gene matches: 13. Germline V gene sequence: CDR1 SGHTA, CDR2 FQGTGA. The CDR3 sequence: CASSLGDYPSLQYF. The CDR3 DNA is TGTGCCAGCAGCCTGGGGGACTACCCTTCTTTGCAGTATTTT.

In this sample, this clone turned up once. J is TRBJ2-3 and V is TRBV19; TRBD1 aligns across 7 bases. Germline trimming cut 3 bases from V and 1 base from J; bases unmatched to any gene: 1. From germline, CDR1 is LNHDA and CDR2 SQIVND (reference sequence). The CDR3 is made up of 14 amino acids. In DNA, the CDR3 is TGTGCCAGTAGTATCGGACAGGGCACAGATACGCAGTATTTT. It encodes CASSIGQGTDTQYF. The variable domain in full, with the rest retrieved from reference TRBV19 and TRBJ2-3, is DGGITQSPKYLFRKEGQNVTLSCEQNLNHDAMYWYRQDPGQGLRLIYYSQIVNDFQKGDIAEGYSVSREKKESFPLTVTSAQKNPTAFYLCASSIGQGTDTQYFGPGTRLTVL.

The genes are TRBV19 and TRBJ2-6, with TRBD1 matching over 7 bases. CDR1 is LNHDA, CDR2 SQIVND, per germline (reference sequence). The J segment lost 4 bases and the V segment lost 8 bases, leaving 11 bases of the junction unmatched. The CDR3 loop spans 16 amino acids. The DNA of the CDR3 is TGTGCCAGTGCAAAGACAGGGTCTCCCGGGGCCAACGTCCTGACTTTC. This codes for CASAKTGSPGANVLTF.

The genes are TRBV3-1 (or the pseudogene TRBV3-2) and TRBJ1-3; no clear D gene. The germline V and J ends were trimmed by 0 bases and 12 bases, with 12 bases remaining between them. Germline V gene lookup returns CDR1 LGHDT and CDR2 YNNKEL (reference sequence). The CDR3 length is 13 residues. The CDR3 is CASSQDHPSGIYF. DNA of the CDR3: TGTGCCAGCAGCCAAGATCACCCGAGTGGCATATATTTT.

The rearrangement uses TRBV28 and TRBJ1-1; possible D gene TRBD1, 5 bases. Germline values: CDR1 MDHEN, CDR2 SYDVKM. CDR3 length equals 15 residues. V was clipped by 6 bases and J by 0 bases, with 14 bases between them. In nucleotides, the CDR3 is TGTGCCAGCAGCGACCCGGGACGAATGAACACTGAAGCTTTCTTT. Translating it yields CASSDPGRMNTEAFF.

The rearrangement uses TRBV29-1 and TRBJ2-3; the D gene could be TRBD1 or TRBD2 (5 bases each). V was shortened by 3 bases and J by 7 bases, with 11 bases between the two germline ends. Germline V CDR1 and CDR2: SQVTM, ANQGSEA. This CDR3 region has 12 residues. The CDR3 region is CSVEGVGNTQYF. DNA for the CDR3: TGCAGCGTTGAGGGGGTTGGAAATACGCAGTATTTT.

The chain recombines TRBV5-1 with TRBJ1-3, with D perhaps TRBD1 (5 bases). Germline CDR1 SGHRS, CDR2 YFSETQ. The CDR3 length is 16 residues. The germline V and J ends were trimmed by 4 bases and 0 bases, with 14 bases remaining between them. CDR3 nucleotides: TGCGCCAGCAGCGTGTCGACAGCTGACTCTGGAAACACCATATATTTT. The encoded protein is CASSVSTADSGNTIYF.

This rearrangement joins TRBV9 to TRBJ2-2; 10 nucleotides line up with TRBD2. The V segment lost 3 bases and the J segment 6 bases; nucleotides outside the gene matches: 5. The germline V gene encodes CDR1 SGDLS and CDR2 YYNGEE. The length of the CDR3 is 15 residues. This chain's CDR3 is CASSALAGEAGELFF. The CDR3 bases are TGTGCCAGCAGCGCCCTAGCGGGGGAGGCCGGGGAGCTGTTTTTT.

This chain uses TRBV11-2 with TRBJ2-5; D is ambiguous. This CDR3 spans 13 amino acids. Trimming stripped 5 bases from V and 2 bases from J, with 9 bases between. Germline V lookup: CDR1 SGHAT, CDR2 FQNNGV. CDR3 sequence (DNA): TGTGCCAGCAGCCGAGGATTGCAAGAGACCCAGTACTTC. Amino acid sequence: CASSRGLQETQYF.

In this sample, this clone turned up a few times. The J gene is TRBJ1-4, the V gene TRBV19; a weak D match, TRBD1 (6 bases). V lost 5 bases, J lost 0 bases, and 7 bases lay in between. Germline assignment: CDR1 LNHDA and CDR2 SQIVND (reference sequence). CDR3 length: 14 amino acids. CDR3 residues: CASSWTATNEKLFF. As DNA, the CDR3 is TGTGCCAGTAGTTGGACAGCAACTAATGAAAAACTGTTTTTT. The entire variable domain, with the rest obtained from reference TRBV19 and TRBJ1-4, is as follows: DGGITQSPKYLFRKEGQNVTLSCEQNLNHDAMYWYRQDPGQGLRLIYYSQIVNDFQKGDIAEGYSVSREKKESFPLTVTSAQKNPTAFYLCASSWTATNEKLFFGSGTQLSVL.

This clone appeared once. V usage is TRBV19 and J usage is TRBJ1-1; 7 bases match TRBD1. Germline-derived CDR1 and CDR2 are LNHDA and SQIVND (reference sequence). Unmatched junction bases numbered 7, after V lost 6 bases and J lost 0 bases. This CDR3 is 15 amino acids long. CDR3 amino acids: CASRTGDGVNTEAFF. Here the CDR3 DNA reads TGTGCCAGTAGAACAGGGGACGGCGTGAACACTGAAGCTTTCTTT. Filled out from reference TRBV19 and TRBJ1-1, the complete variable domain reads DGGITQSPKYLFRKEGQNVTLSCEQNLNHDAMYWYRQDPGQGLRLIYYSQIVNDFQKGDIAEGYSVSREKKESFPLTVTSAQKNPTAFYLCASRTGDGVNTEAFFGQGTRLTVV.

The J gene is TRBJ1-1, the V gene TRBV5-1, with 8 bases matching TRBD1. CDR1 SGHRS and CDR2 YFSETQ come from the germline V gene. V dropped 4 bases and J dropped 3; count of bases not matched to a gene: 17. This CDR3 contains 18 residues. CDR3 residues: CASSTDLTGGSLDTEAFF. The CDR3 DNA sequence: TGCGCCAGCAGCACCGACCTTACAGGGGGTTCTTTGGACACTGAAGCTTTCTTT. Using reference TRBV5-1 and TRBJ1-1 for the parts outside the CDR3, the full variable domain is KAGVTQTPRYLIKTRGQQVTLSCSPISGHRSVSWYQQTPGQGLQFLFEYFSETQRNKGNFPGRFSGRQFSNSRSEMNVSTLELGDSALYLCASSTDLTGGSLDTEAFFGQGTRLTVV.

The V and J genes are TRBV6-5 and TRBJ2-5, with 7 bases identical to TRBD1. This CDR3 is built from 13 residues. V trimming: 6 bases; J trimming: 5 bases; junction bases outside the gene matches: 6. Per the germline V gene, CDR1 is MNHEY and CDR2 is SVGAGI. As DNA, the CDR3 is TGTGCCAGCAGACTTACAGGGGTCGAGACCCAGTACTTC. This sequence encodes CASRLTGVETQYF.